These T cell receptor beta chains were read from a single sample in a study of blood T cells in healthy people across ages. TCRdb reanalysed the 5' RACE reads using MiXCR and keeps one entry per CDR3 protein. The sample contains 760,000 or so distinct CDR3 sequences, around 25% of which appear only once. These data also formed part of another study, on T cells of mothers and their children.

The sequenced sample consisted of blood. These receptor sequences come from a boy aged 5-17 years in good health. Each CDR3 is given with its conserved first and last residue. Fields, in order: D gene, V gene, clone size, J gene, CDR3 DNA, CDR3 protein. D genes are given only for firm matches. Clone size is shown for a subset of rows, as once, few, many or a class of expanded clone.

>-|TRBV29-1|few|TRBJ1-1
TGCAGCGTTTTACAGAAGATGAACACTGAAGCTTTCTTT
CSVLQKMNTEAFF
>-|TRBV10-3|-|TRBJ2-5
TGTGCCATCAGTTCCTCAGGGAGGCTGGGGGAGACCCAGCACTTC
CAISSSGRLGETQHF
>TRBD2|TRBV5-1|-|TRBJ2-3
TGCGCCAGCAGCTTGGCGGTCGCGGGAGTCCTAGATACGCAGTATTTT
CASSLAVAGVLDTQYF
>-|TRBV11-2|few|TRBJ2-7
TGTGCCAGCAGCTGGTTAGACCACTCCTACGAGCAGTACTTC
CASSWLDHSYEQYF
>-|TRBV7-2|few|TRBJ1-5
TGTGCCAGCAGCTCTTCGAGGGGAGGAGATCAGCCCCAGCATTTT
CASSSSRGGDQPQHF
>TRBD1|TRBV5-1|-|TRBJ1-6
TGCGCCAGCAGCACCGGACAGGGAGGGGCCTCACCCCTCCACTTT
CASSTGQGGASPLHF
>TRBD1|TRBV6-5|few|TRBJ2-1
TGTGCCAGCCGCCCTTTCGGACAGGGGGCTTATGAGCAGTTCTTC
CASRPFGQGAYEQFF
>TRBD1|TRBV7-3|few|TRBJ1-1
TGTGCCAGCAGCTTAGGGGACAGGGGGCGGGATACTGAAGCTTTCTTT
CASSLGDRGRDTEAFF
>TRBD1|TRBV5-1|few|TRBJ2-1
TGCGCCAGCAGCATCGGACAGGGTGTAGGTGAGCAGTTCTTC
CASSIGQGVGEQFF
>TRBD1|TRBV7-9|-|TRBJ2-5
TGTGCCAGCAGCTTTACGACAGGGGGCGGGGAGACCCAGTACTTC
CASSFTTGGGETQYF
>-|TRBV11-1|-|TRBJ2-2
TGTGCCAGCAGCTTAAACGGTAAAGGGAGGCCCACCGGGGAGCTGTTTTTT
CASSLNGKGRPTGELFF
>-|TRBV5-5|-|TRBJ1-4
TGTGCCAGCAGCACGAGGACGGTCCAATATGAAAAACTGTTTTTT
CASSTRTVQYEKLFF
>-|TRBV12-3/TRBV12-4|few|TRBJ2-7
TGTGCCAGCAGCGCGGAACCCTACGAGCAGTACTTC
CASSAEPYEQYF
>-|TRBV28|few|TRBJ2-7
TGTGCCAGCAGTTTATGGGGTCGGAGAAGGGACGAGCAGTACTTC
CASSLWGRRRDEQYF
>-|TRBV18|-|TRBJ2-7
TGTGCCAGCTCACCACGGCAGGTGGCCTACGAGCAGTACTTC
CASSPRQVAYEQYF
>-|TRBV12-3/TRBV12-4|-|TRBJ2-5
TGTGCCACGGCCGGGGCGACACAAGAGACCCAGTACTTC
CATAGATQETQYF
>-|TRBV18|-|TRBJ2-4
TGTGCCAGCTCGACCGAGGATAGCTTGGGCAAAAACATTCAGTACTTC
CASSTEDSLGKNIQYF
>-|TRBV10-3|few|TRBJ2-7
TGTGCCATCGGGGCGGAGGTGTCCTACGAGCAGTACTTC
CAIGAEVSYEQYF
>-|TRBV7-9|few|TRBJ2-5
TGTGCCAGCAGCTTGGTTGATCGCGGAGAGACCCAGTACTTC
CASSLVDRGETQYF
>TRBD1|TRBV4-3|few|TRBJ1-1
TGCGCCAGCAGCCAAGTTCCGGGACAGGGGGTTGAAGCTTTCTTT
CASSQVPGQGVEAFF
>-|TRBV29-1|-|TRBJ2-2
TGCAGCGGGTTTTTACAGGGAACCGGGGAGCTGTTTTTT
CSGFLQGTGELFF
>-|TRBV27|-|TRBJ1-1
TGTGCCAGCAGCCCCTTGGCAGCAAACACTGAAGCTTTCTTT
CASSPLAANTEAFF
>TRBD1|TRBV7-9|-|TRBJ2-7
TGTGCCAGCAGCTCCCTGACAGGGATCGAGCAGTACTTC
CASSSLTGIEQYF
>-|TRBV10-3|-|TRBJ1-2
TGTGCCATCAGTGACCAAACAGGGCCCTGTGGCTACACCTTC
CAISDQTGPCGYTF
>-|TRBV25-1|-|TRBJ2-5
TGTGCCAGCACCCATCTGAAAGAGACCCAGTACTTC
CASTHLKETQYF
>-|TRBV28|-|TRBJ2-7
TGTGCCAGCAGTTTTCACAACAATCCCCCCTACGAGCAGTACTTC
CASSFHNNPPYEQYF
>-|TRBV7-8|-|TRBJ2-7
TGTGCCAGCAGCTTAGCGGTCTTCTACGAGCAGTACTTC
CASSLAVFYEQYF
>-|TRBV5-1|few|TRBJ1-1
TGCGCCAGCAGCTCAAGGAGCCAGAACACTGAAGCTTTCTTT
CASSSRSQNTEAFF